One sample yielded the 13 T cell receptor beta chains listed below, sequenced in a study of T cells after yellow fever vaccination. TCRdb itself ran the 5' RACE reads through MiXCR, one entry per CDR3 protein. The sample has under 550,000 distinct CDR3 sequences; roughly a fifth are singletons. Sample: PBMCs, taken roughly 20 days after the first yellow fever vaccination. These receptor sequences come from a man younger than 35 who received the YFV17D yellow fever vaccine.

The chain employs TRBV3-1 and TRBJ2-7; 7 bases line up with TRBD2. J lost 7 bases, V lost 0 bases, and 6 bases had no gene match. CDR3 length: 14 amino acids. CDR1 LGHDT and CDR2 YNNKEL come from the germline V gene (reference sequence). In nucleotides, the CDR3 is TGTGCCAGCAGCCAAGATTACCAGCGGGGTGAGCAGTACTTC. It yields the protein CASSQDYQRGEQYF.

The chain recombines TRBV15 with TRBJ1-2, with D uncertain. Germline V gives CDR1 LNHNV, CDR2 YYDKDF (reference sequence). Trimming shortened V by 0 bases and J by 7 bases, and 6 bases separated the two germline ends. The CDR3 contains 12 residues. The CDR3 DNA reads TGTGCCACCAGCAGAGAGATGGGTGGCTACACCTTC. Translating it yields CATSREMGGYTF. The full variable domain, rest sourced from reference TRBV15 and TRBJ1-2, is DAMVIQNPRYQVTQFGKPVTLSCSQTLNHNVMYWYQQKSSQAPKLLFHYYDKDFNNEADTPDNFQSRRPNTSFCFLDIRSPGLGDTAMYLCATSREMGGYTFGSGTRLTVV.

In its sample, this clonotype was seen a few times. This chain links TRBV19 with TRBJ1-2, with a possible D match to TRBD1 (5 bases). The germline V and J ends were trimmed by 5 bases and 3 bases, with 13 bases remaining between them. This CDR3 spans 14 amino acids. Germline V gene sequence: CDR1 LNHDA, CDR2 SQIVND (reference sequence). CDR3 in DNA: TGTGCCAGTAGTGAATCTGCCAGGGACTATGGCTACACCTTC. Protein sequence: CASSESARDYGYTF.

J is TRBJ2-1 and V is TRBV7-9; D is unresolved. CDR3 size: 15 residues. Trimming pared 6 bases from V and 3 bases from J, leaving 15 bases between. The germline V gene has CDR1 SEHNR and CDR2 FQNEAQ (reference sequence). CDR3 in amino acids: CASRPSGYHYNEQFF. In nucleotides, the CDR3 is TGTGCCAGCAGACCTTCGGGCTACCACTACAATGAGCAGTTCTTC.

The chain uses TRBV7-8 and TRBJ2-1; 15 nucleotides line up with TRBD2. The trim removed 5 bases at V and 14 bases at J, leaving 10 bases unmatched. Germline-derived CDR1 and CDR2 are SGHVS and FQNEAQ. CDR3 length: 15 residues. The CDR3 coding sequence is TGTGCCAGCAGCCACCGGGGACTAGCGGGGGGCCAGGAGTTCTTC. Its translation: CASSHRGLAGGQEFF.

This clonotype has a count of ten or more. The chain joins TRBV7-9 to TRBJ2-3; TRBD1 matches at 7 bases. Germline values: CDR1 SEHNR, CDR2 FQNEAQ (reference sequence). V lost 1 base and J lost 3; bases outside the gene matches: 7. This CDR3 is 16 amino acids long. Here the CDR3 DNA reads TGTGCCAGCAGCTTAGGTGGTACAGGGGCAACAGATACGCAGTATTTT. It translates to CASSLGGTGATDTQYF.

This clonotype occurred many times. DNA for the CDR3: TGCGCCAGCAGCCAAGCTAGCACGCAGGATACGCAGTATTTT. This sequence encodes CASSQASTQDTQYF. The rearrangement joins TRBV4-3 to TRBJ2-3, with TRBD2 as a possible D gene (5 bases). This CDR3 has 14 residues. V lost 1 base, J lost 6 bases, and 11 bases lay in between. The germline CDR1 and CDR2 sequences are LGHNA and YSLEER.

The gene calls are TRBV12-3 or TRBV12-4 and TRBJ2-7; 11 bases are a match to TRBD2. The V segment lost 1 base and the J segment 7 bases; nucleotides outside the gene matches: 6. The CDR3 extends over 15 amino acids. The CDR3 sequence is CASSLGLAGGREQYV. Here the CDR3 DNA reads TGTGCCAGCAGTTTAGGTCTAGCGGGGGGCCGGGAGCAGTACGTC.

This clonotype was seen a handful of times. The chain couples TRBV5-1 to TRBJ2-3; weak D call: TRBD2 (5 bases). Germline V gives CDR1 SGHRS, CDR2 YFSETQ. V lost 4 bases and J lost 1, with 13 bases in between. This CDR3 is 15 amino acids long. CDR3 nucleotides: TGCGCCAGCAGCCGGACCGGGGTCCGCACAGATACGCAGTATTTT. Translation: CASSRTGVRTDTQYF.

The CDR3 DNA follows: TGTGCCAGCAGTTACTCGAGTGGGACAGTTGCAACCTACGAGCAGTACTTC. Its translation: CASSYSSGTVATYEQYF. The chain combines TRBV6-2 or TRBV6-3 with TRBJ2-7, with 7 bases that match TRBD1. The V and J ends lost 0 bases and 2 bases, in that order; junction bases with no gene match: 10. Germline V CDR1 and CDR2: MNHEY, SVGEGT. The CDR3 is made up of 17 amino acids.

This clonotype has just a few counts. The V call is TRBV4-3, the J call TRBJ2-4; D ambiguous. With 0 bases removed from V and 7 bases from J, the gap between germline ends came to 13 bases. Germline CDR1 LGHNA, CDR2 YSLEER. CDR3 length: 15 residues. The CDR3 here is CASSQDWRQVNIQYF. CDR3 nucleotides: TGCGCCAGCAGCCAAGATTGGCGGCAGGTGAACATTCAGTACTTC.

This clonotype was counted between two and nine times. This chain connects TRBV4-2 to TRBJ2-3; 9 bases are a match to TRBD2. The ends lost 3 bases at V and 4 bases at J; junction bases unmatched: 11. This CDR3 spans 17 amino acids. CDR1 and CDR2 from the germline V gene are LGHNA and YNFKEQ. The CDR3 protein is CASSQLSAGGGADTQYF. The CDR3 DNA reads TGTGCCAGCAGCCAGCTCTCTGCTGGCGGGGGGGCAGATACGCAGTATTTT.

V gene TRBV28 combines with J gene TRBJ1-1; D is perhaps TRBD1 (5 bases). CDR3 size: 11 residues. The ends were cut back, 6 bases at V and 8 bases at J, with 10 bases in the middle. The germline CDR1 and CDR2 sequences are MDHEN and SYDVKM. CDR3: CASRGVKEAFF. CDR3 DNA sequence: TGTGCCAGCAGGGGGGTTAAGGAAGCTTTCTTT.